Described below is a single TCR beta chain sequence and its context. No cognate antigen has been identified for it. Per-nucleotide qualities are absent, and no much larger clonotype sits a single base away. The CDR3 regions of human TCRbeta chains were analyzed by immunosequencing. On the authors' methods: TCRs in the repertoires were matched against a reference library of SARS-CoV-2-specific TCRs that had been generated with the MIRA antigen-specificity platform. Breadth was defined as the fraction of unique TCRs that were SARS-CoV-2-associated, and depth was defined as the fraction of total T cells that were SARS-CoV-2-associated. Each spike-specific TCR was assigned to its reactive spike region and to a CD4 or CD8 class using the MIRA data. Log10-transformed breadth and depth values were compared by one-way ANOVA with Sidak's multiple comparisons tests. The source is immuneACCESS, and TCRdb retained only in-frame sequences with V and J called. Part of the clones is not carried over; for the studies checked, unresolved V genes explain less than half of this, and the remainder is unexplained. V, J and clone size reflect that table, while D and trimming were determined from the DNA. Within this sample are 180,000 or so clones, with approximately 90% of them counted one time only. The ten most abundant clones make up 26% of the sample.

The sample's time point label, in plain terms: about 28 days (+/-7) after the second vaccine dose. AZD1222 recipients whose second dose came at about 4 weeks and those whose second dose came at about 12 weeks were combined into one group, since spike-specific TCR depth and breadth did not differ between the two schedules. Vaccinee samples came from UK trials COV001 and COV002, including a single-blind randomized controlled phase 2/3 trial of AZD1222 (ChAdOx1 nCoV-19) in healthy adults. For TCRbeta chain sequencing, PBMC samples from trial participants were taken at day 0 and at day 28 after the second dose. This specimen comes from a study of T cell responses to AZD1222 COVID-19 vaccine (dated by TCRdb to about 2021). Background on the whole study: TCR sequencing covered 233 trial participants: 200 to 220 given two doses of AZD1222 and 26 given two doses of MenACWY control vaccine. Enrollment into the trials was organized by age into subgroups of 18-55, 56-69 and 70-plus years, and those subgroups contained roughly 150, 30 and 60 TCR-sequenced participants, respectively. What the work shows at the level of the full study, not this receptor alone: Conclusions about previously exposed vaccinees are limited, since just 6 or 7 AZD1222 recipients were seropositive for SARS-CoV-2 at baseline. No day 14 peak-response samples were available, so repertoires were characterized only after the peak T cell response. In the small 56-69-year group, the increase in depth fell short of significance, most likely because of low power. The vaccine-associated CD4 TCRs covered the entire spike protein, and the dominant responses fell in regions 160-218 and 743-854. A significant rise in spike-specific TCR breadth and depth was observed after two AZD1222 doses relative to day 0 and relative to MenACWY recipients. Participants were mostly white British and included more females than males, and it was suggested by the authors that clonal diversity may have been underestimated. Reportedly, almost half of the unique spike-specific TCRs recognized epitopes lying outside the regions that are mutated in the B.1.351 and B.1.1.7 variants.

Trimming costs V 5 bases and J 7 bases, and their ends lie 21 bases apart. CDR1 SGHTA and CDR2 FQGNSA are derived from the germline V gene. The CDR3, cysteine through phenylalanine, is 15 amino acids long. Just CDR3 DNA is preserved here, 45 bases in frame from base 1. This receptor was taken from an adult who received the AZD1222 COVID-19 vaccine. The chain uses TRBV7-2 and TRBJ2-7; tentative D gene TRBD2, with 5 bases matching. The sequences come from peripheral blood, collected 28 days after the second AZD1222 dose. The bases read TGTGCCAGCAGCCCCCCAGCCCTATACGCGGGTGAGCAGTACTTC. It translates to CASSPPALYAGEQYF.